Following are 30 T cell receptor beta chains from one sample sequenced in a study of shared clonotypes between healthy human individuals. This table comes from immunoSEQ multiplex PCR, and its TCRdb copy is limited to in-frame clones, with some not included. Among approximately 1,500,000 clones listed, around 97% were seen once. Sequencing input: naive CD4+ T cells sorted from blood. Described subset: CD45RA+ positively selected. These receptors were obtained from a young man in good health.

The chain is built from TRBV19 and TRBJ2-3; D is undetermined. This CDR3 comprises 14 residues. CDR1 and CDR2 from the germline V gene are LNHDA and SQIVND (reference sequence). V gave up 3 bases and J gave up 2 bases, with 9 bases separating them. The CDR3 bases are TGTGCCAGTAGTATTACCTTAACCACAGATACGCAGTATTTT. Protein: CASSITLTTDTQYF.

The chain has TRBV19 and TRBJ1-1, with TRBD1 matching 8 bases. Per germline, CDR1 LNHDA and CDR2 SQIVND (reference sequence). The V gene end was trimmed by 6 bases and the J gene end by 6 bases; junction bases not matched to a gene: 12. The CDR3 sequence is 15 residues long. In nucleotides, the CDR3 is TGTGCCAGTAGAGACGATAGGACAGGGATGCCTGAAGCTTTCTTT. Amino acid sequence: CASRDDRTGMPEAFF.

The chain combines TRBV29-1 with TRBJ2-1; D might be TRBD1 (5 bases). This CDR3 has 15 amino acids. The germline CDR1 and CDR2 sequences are SQVTM and ANQGSEA. Trimming removed 4 bases from V and 3 bases from J, with 16 bases in between. The CDR3 spells CSVANIGQYYNEQFF. CDR3 in DNA: TGCAGCGTTGCGAATATAGGACAATACTACAATGAGCAGTTCTTC.

On this clone itself: A much more abundant neighbour one base away suggests this may be a read error. The CDR3 sequence is CASSAETQYF. CDR3 nucleotides: TGTGCCAGCAGTGCAGAGACCCAGTACTTC. The rearrangement joins TRBV6-1 to TRBJ2-5; D gene unclear. V lost 4 bases to trimming and J lost 4 bases, with 1 base between them. From germline, CDR1 is MNHNS and CDR2 SASEGT. The CDR3 covers 10 residues.

This chain links TRBV5-6 with TRBJ2-5; the D is unclear. V was pared by 0 bases and J by 1 base, with 7 bases between. Germline assignment: CDR1 SGHDT and CDR2 YYEEEE. The CDR3 has 14 amino acids. The CDR3 nucleotides are TGTGCCAGCAGCTTGGTTGGGCGCCAAGAGACCCAGTACTTC. This sequence encodes CASSLVGRQETQYF.

V usage is TRBV6-5 and J usage is TRBJ1-2; D is ambiguous. Germline CDR1 is MNHEY and CDR2 is SVGAGI. The length of the CDR3 is 14 residues. The V end was cut by 2 bases, the J end by 4 bases, with 11 bases between. The CDR3 loop reads CASSYKKGSYGYTF. CDR3 DNA sequence: TGTGCCAGCAGTTACAAAAAGGGAAGCTATGGCTACACCTTC.

The rearrangement joins TRBV7-2 to TRBJ1-2; weak D call: TRBD1 (6 bases). CDR1 is SGHTA, CDR2 FQGNSA, per germline. CDR3 length: 15 amino acids. The V end lost 7 bases, the J end lost 0 bases, and 15 bases lay between the germline ends. CDR3 sequence (DNA): TGTGCCAGCACCCAACAGGGAAGCACTAACTATGGCTACACCTTC. It translates to CASTQQGSTNYGYTF.

The chain couples TRBV27 to TRBJ2-7; D call uncertain. Between the trimmed V and J ends, which lost 6 bases and 5 bases, there was a span of 17 bases. The CDR3 contains 14 residues. Germline-derived CDR1 and CDR2 are MNHEY and SMNVEV (reference sequence). The CDR3 DNA is TGTGCCAGCAGCCCCGGGCAGGTTCCCGACGAGCAGTACTTC. The encoded protein is CASSPGQVPDEQYF.

The chain uses TRBV28 and TRBJ2-7, with D unclear. The germline gives CDR1 MDHEN, CDR2 SYDVKM. This CDR3 region has 13 residues. Trimming took 5 bases from V and 2 from J, leaving 10 bases between them. The DNA for the CDR3 is TGTGCCAGCAGTCCCACAGCCACCTACGAGCAGTACTTC. Protein product: CASSPTATYEQYF.

The chain combines TRBV11-2 with TRBJ2-3; 14 bases map to TRBD2. Germline trimming cut 2 bases from V and 7 bases from J; bases unmatched to any gene: 5. Germline V CDR1 and CDR2: SGHAT, FQNNGV. The CDR3 covers 16 residues. CDR3 in DNA: TGTGCCAGCAGCTTACCGGGACTAGCGGGAGCTAATACGCAGTATTTT. Its translation is CASSLPGLAGANTQYF. The full variable domain, with the rest looked up from reference TRBV11-2 and TRBJ2-3, is EAGVAQSPRYKIIEKRQSVAFWCNPISGHATLYWYQQILGQGPKLLIQFQNNGVVDDSQLPKDRFSAERLKGVDSTLKIQPAKLEDSAVYLCASSLPGLAGANTQYFGPGTRLTVL.

The rearrangement links TRBV7-2 to TRBJ1-5; tentatively, D is TRBD1 (5 bases). This CDR3 spans 16 amino acids. Germline CDR1 SGHTA, CDR2 FQGNSA. The V gene lost 2 bases and the J gene lost 4 bases, with 15 bases spanning the gap. The DNA of the CDR3 is TGTGCCAGCAGCTTAATCGGTGGGTCAGGGAATCAGCCCCAGCATTTT. It specifies CASSLIGGSGNQPQHF.

V is TRBV5-4 and J is TRBJ1-4; 9 nucleotides align to TRBD1. V lost 4 bases and J lost 7; bases outside the gene matches: 11. The germline CDR1 and CDR2 sequences are SGHNT and YYREEE (reference sequence). CDR3 length: 16 amino acids. CDR3: CASSKNTGGLGEKLFF. The CDR3 nucleotides read TGTGCCAGCAGCAAAAACACAGGGGGCCTTGGTGAAAAACTGTTTTTT.

Only a few counts were recorded for this clone. The CDR3 DNA follows: TGTGCCAGCAGCTCCCCGGGGGCAGGCGAGCAGTACTTC. The encoded protein is CASSSPGAGEQYF. The chain couples TRBV5-4 to TRBJ2-7; the D call may be TRBD1 or TRBD2 (6 bases each). CDR3 length: 13 residues. V lost 3 bases, J lost 6 bases, and 13 bases lay in between. Germline V gives CDR1 SGHNT, CDR2 YYREEE (reference sequence).

In the case of this clone: Germline and junction disagree at one end, which may indicate a read error. This CDR3 is CASSLGHNTYEQYF. CDR3 sequence (DNA): TGTGCTAGCAGCTTAGGACATAACACCTACGAGCAGTACTTC. The genes are TRBV7-7 and TRBJ2-7, with a tentative D call TRBD1 (5 bases). CDR1 is SSHAT and CDR2 is FNYEAQ in the germline V gene (reference sequence). The CDR3 is 14 amino acids.

The J gene is TRBJ1-5, the V gene TRBV5-6, with a weak D call TRBD1 (5 bases). Trimming shortened V by 0 bases and J by 2 bases, and 12 bases separated the two germline ends. This CDR3 has 16 residues. The germline V gene has CDR1 SGHDT and CDR2 YYEEEE. The CDR3 DNA is TGTGCCAGCAGCTTGGCCCAGGGCCGCGGCAATCAGCCCCAGCATTTT. Protein: CASSLAQGRGNQPQHF.

Worth noting for this clone: Different DNA sequences within this sample yield the same CDR3. This chain joins TRBV7-7 and TRBJ2-1; D remains unclear. Germline V gives CDR1 SSHAT, CDR2 FNYEAQ (reference sequence). The V gene lost 1 base and the J gene lost 4 bases, with 5 bases spanning the gap. The CDR3 spans 13 residues. The CDR3 region is CASSLDRYNEQFF. In nucleotides, the CDR3 is TGTGCCAGCAGCTTAGACAGATACAATGAGCAGTTCTTC.

This sequence joins TRBV28 and TRBJ2-5; no reliable D call. CDR1 and CDR2 from the germline V gene are MDHEN and SYDVKM. Trimming left V 2 bases short and J 0 bases short, with 13 bases between. This CDR3 contains 16 residues. CDR3 loop: CASSLPETIYQETQYF. Written as DNA, the CDR3 is TGTGCCAGCAGTTTACCAGAGACCATTTACCAAGAGACCCAGTACTTC.

V and J are TRBV10-2 and TRBJ2-7; the D is unclear. Germline lookup yields CDR1 WSHSY and CDR2 SAAADI. This CDR3 contains 13 residues. V was trimmed by 3 bases and J by 2 bases, leaving 8 bases between them. The CDR3: CASSEVNPYEQYF. In nucleotides, the CDR3 is TGCGCCAGCAGTGAAGTCAACCCCTACGAGCAGTACTTC.

This clone appeared a single time. At the DNA level, this CDR3 is encoded by other sequences in the same sample as well. The V call is TRBV6-1, the J call TRBJ1-1; no clear D gene. The V end lost 1 base, the J end lost 8 bases, and 5 bases lay between the germline ends. CDR1 and CDR2 (germline): MNHNS, SASEGT. The CDR3 covers 11 residues. CDR3 region: CASSEVGEAFF. CDR3 coding DNA: TGTGCCAGCAGTGAAGTGGGGGAAGCTTTCTTT.

The J gene is TRBJ1-1, the V gene TRBV6-6; 8 bases are a match to TRBD1. V trimming: 1 base; J trimming: 4 bases; junction bases outside the gene matches: 8. This CDR3 is 16 amino acids long. Germline CDR1 is MNHNY and CDR2 is SVGAGI (reference sequence). The CDR3 is CASSYFPGQVGTEAFF. CDR3 DNA: TGTGCCAGCAGTTACTTCCCGGGACAGGTGGGCACTGAAGCTTTCTTT.

This chain connects TRBV18 to TRBJ2-2, with D uncertain. The CDR3 contains 16 residues. The V gene lost 1 base and the J gene lost 0 bases, with 9 bases spanning the gap. Germline V gene sequence: CDR1 KGHSH, CDR2 LQKENI. CDR3 DNA: TGTGCCAGCTCACCACTGTCACCTCCGAACACCGGGGAGCTGTTTTTT. Translating it yields CASSPLSPPNTGELFF.

V gene TRBV28 combines with J gene TRBJ2-1; D is unresolved. Germline-derived CDR1 and CDR2 are MDHEN and SYDVKM. The CDR3 length is 15 residues. V lost 2 bases, J lost 2 bases, and 10 bases lay in between. The chain's CDR3 is CASSLLGFTYNEQFF. The CDR3 DNA reads as TGTGCCAGCAGTTTACTGGGATTTACCTACAATGAGCAGTTCTTC.

This sequence joins TRBV9 and TRBJ2-5, with D unclear. Trimming removed 0 bases at V and 0 bases at J, with 6 bases between. The CDR3 is 14 amino acids. The germline CDR1 and CDR2 sequences are SGDLS and YYNGEE. CDR3: CASSVAVHQETQYF. The CDR3 nucleotides read TGTGCCAGCAGCGTAGCGGTACACCAAGAGACCCAGTACTTC.

The CDR3 region has the DNA TGTGCCAGCAGTGGACAGGGCTTGGAGACCCAGTACTTC. This translates into CASSGQGLETQYF. The J gene is TRBJ2-5, the V gene TRBV2; 7 bases fit TRBD1. The CDR3 consists of 13 residues. V dropped 4 bases and J dropped 5; count of bases not matched to a gene: 4. Looked up from germline, CDR1 is SNHLY and CDR2 is FYNNEI.

The gene calls are TRBV15 and TRBJ2-7; D gene unclear. This CDR3 has 14 residues. The germline V gene has CDR1 LNHNV and CDR2 YYDKDF (reference sequence). The ends were cut back, 1 base at V and 6 bases at J, with 13 bases in the middle. The CDR3 DNA reads TGTGCCACCAGCAGAGCTAACAGCAGATCCGAGCAGTACTTC. Its protein product is CATSRANSRSEQYF. Full variable domain (rest looked up from reference TRBV15 and TRBJ2-7): DAMVIQNPRYQVTQFGKPVTLSCSQTLNHNVMYWYQQKSSQAPKLLFHYYDKDFNNEADTPDNFQSRRPNTSFCFLDIRSPGLGDTAMYLCATSRANSRSEQYFGPGTRLTVT.

This clone was seen once. The CDR3: CASSPRQGNYNEQFF. Here the CDR3 DNA reads TGTGCCAGCAGCCCCAGACAGGGCAACTACAATGAGCAGTTCTTC. The chain links TRBV7-9 to TRBJ2-1; 7 bases match TRBD1. Germline values: CDR1 SEHNR, CDR2 FQNEAQ (reference sequence). This CDR3 region has 15 residues. V trimming: 5 bases; J trimming: 3 bases; junction bases outside the gene matches: 7.

The chain has TRBV5-3 and TRBJ2-6; weak D call: TRBD1 (5 bases). TRBV5-3 is recorded as an ORF, its role being uncertain. The CDR3 is 18 residues long. Trimming left V 0 bases short and J 2 bases short, with 15 bases between. This CDR3 is CARSLELRGETGANVLTF. CDR3 bases: TGTGCCAGAAGCTTGGAACTAAGGGGCGAGACTGGGGCCAACGTCCTGACTTTC.

The V gene is TRBV5-4, the J gene TRBJ2-7; the match to TRBD2 covers 13 bases. The J segment lost 2 bases and the V segment lost 4 bases, leaving 3 bases of the junction unmatched. This CDR3 comprises 15 residues. The germline V gene encodes CDR1 SGHNT and CDR2 YYREEE (reference sequence). The CDR3 DNA follows: TGTGCCAGCAGCGGGGGACTAGCGGGAACCTACGAGCAGTACTTC. Residues: CASSGGLAGTYEQYF.

About this clone itself: Other DNA sequences within the sample encode an identical CDR3. The V and J genes are TRBV27 and TRBJ2-7; D is ambiguous. V was cut by 5 bases and J by 0 bases, with 8 bases left in between. This CDR3 has 13 residues. CDR1 and CDR2 from the germline V gene are MNHEY and SMNVEV (reference sequence). The CDR3 here is CASSSTDSYEQYF. CDR3 nucleotide sequence: TGTGCCAGCAGTAGCACAGACTCCTACGAGCAGTACTTC.

V gene TRBV30 combines with J gene TRBJ2-7; 9 bases line up with TRBD1. The trim removed 0 bases at V and 2 bases at J, leaving 5 bases unmatched. The CDR3 runs 15 residues. The germline gives CDR1 GTSNPN, CDR2 SVGIG (reference sequence). As DNA, the CDR3 is TGTGCCTGGAGTGTACTAGGGACAGGGACCTACGAGCAGTACTTC. Its translation is CAWSVLGTGTYEQYF.